This T cell receptor beta chain comes out of a study of regulatory T cells in long-lasting Graves disease. Of note for this clonotype: What it recognizes is unknown.

Study results and caveats: Persistent disease was associated with favored TRBV28 usage and with favored use of TRBJ1-2 and TRBJ2-5. Persistent Graves' patients showed less TCR diversity than newly diagnosed patients showed.

The time point here: newly diagnosed GD, antithyroid drugs for less than 3 months. RNA from PBMCs was the source of the TCR library. iRepertoire HTBI primers and Arm-PCR of CDR3 regions built TCR beta libraries. From the multiplex PCR reads, TCRdb called clonotypes with MiXCR, one entry per CDR3 protein. The profile shows hundreds of thousands of distinct CDR3 sequences, approximately 15% of them singletons. The CDR3 extends over 15 amino acids. Trimming removed 4 bases at V and 2 bases at J, with 14 bases between. These data were also filed under a second study, of T cells in Graves' hyperthyroidism and ophthalmopathy.

V is TRBV12-3 or TRBV12-4 and J is TRBJ1-1; the D is unclear. Specimen: peripheral blood mononuclear cells (PBMCs), collected at new diagnosis, from a patient treated with antithyroid drugs. The source is a woman younger than 45 with Graves disease. The CDR3 sequence is CASSWNTRRNTEAFF. CDR3 nucleotide sequence: TGTGCCAGCAGTTGGAACACGAGGAGAAACACTGAAGCTTTCTTT.